These T cell receptor beta chains were read from a single sample in a study of T cells in Graves' hyperthyroidism and ophthalmopathy. TCRdb re-called the multiplex PCR reads with MiXCR, one entry per CDR3 protein. This table holds fewer than 400,000 distinct CDR3 sequences, approximately 16% found once. The sequencing sample was made of blood. These receptors were obtained from a man aged 25-45 years with Graves' hyperthyroidism. CDR3s include the opening cysteine and the closing phenylalanine or tryptophan. D genes are given only for firm matches. For some rows the clone size is stated as once, few or many, or as a class when expanded; others skip it.

clone_size,d_call,v_call,j_call,cdr3_length,cdr3_nt,cdr3_aa
many,NA,TRBV10-3,TRBJ2-3,15,TGTGCCATCAGTGACTCAGGTGTCATGGCGGATACGCAGTATTTT,CAISDSGVMADTQYF
few,NA,TRBV5-5,TRBJ2-3,16,TGTGCCAGCAGCTTGGGACGGATCGTGGGTACAGATACGCAGTATTTT,CASSLGRIVGTDTQYF
NA,NA,TRBV20-1,TRBJ2-5,13,TGCAGTGCTCCACTGGTTGGGGAGGCGATCCCTTACTTC,CSAPLVGEAIPYF
NA,NA,TRBV6-1,TRBJ1-1,13,TGTGCCAGCAGCAGTTATGGACAGCGTGAAGCTTTCTTT,CASSSYGQREAFF
few,NA,TRBV3-1,TRBJ2-2,12,TGTGCCAGCAGCCCAGAGGGCGGGGAGCTGTTTTTT,CASSPEGGELFF
many,NA,TRBV29-1,TRBJ2-7,13,TGCAGCGTTGAGAAGGACCGGCCCTACGAGCAGTACTTC,CSVEKDRPYEQYF
NA,NA,TRBV12-3/TRBV12-4,TRBJ1-6,15,TGTGCCAGCAGTTACGGAGGGCAGCTTAATTCACCCCTCCACTTT,CASSYGGQLNSPLHF
NA,TRBD2,TRBV19,TRBJ2-1,14,TGTGCCAGTAGGCGGGAGAGAGGGTACAATGAGCAGTTCTTC,CASRRERGYNEQFF
NA,TRBD1,TRBV30,TRBJ2-5,14,TGTGCCTGGAGTGTGGCAGGGGGCTTAGAGACCCAGTACTTC,CAWSVAGGLETQYF
many,TRBD1,TRBV12-3/TRBV12-4,TRBJ1-1,13,TGTGCCAGCACTTTGACAGGGTTAACTGAAGCTTTCTTT,CASTLTGLTEAFF
once,NA,TRBV7-2,TRBJ2-7,13,TGTGCCAGCAGCTTATTCAGCCCCTACGAGCAGTACTTC,CASSLFSPYEQYF
many,NA,TRBV20-1,TRBJ1-1,13,TGCAGTGCTAGAAAGGATTTGAACACTGAAGCTTTCTTT,CSARKDLNTEAFF
many,TRBD2,TRBV18,TRBJ2-3,17,TGTGCCAGCTCACCCCCACGGGGGGGAGGGAAAGAAGATACGCAGTATTTT,CASSPPRGGGKEDTQYF
many,NA,TRBV11-2,TRBJ2-7,17,TGTGCCAGCAGCCCTGGGGAACTTGTAGCGCCTACCTACGAGCAGTACTTC,CASSPGELVAPTYEQYF
few,TRBD1,TRBV20-1,TRBJ2-1,14,TGCAGTGCTAACCGGGACAGGGTGTTTGGGGAGCAGTTCTTC,CSANRDRVFGEQFF
many,NA,TRBV2,TRBJ2-7,11,TGTGCCAGCAGGGGACCCTACGAGCAGTACTTC,CASRGPYEQYF
few,TRBD1,TRBV7-9,TRBJ2-2,16,TGTGCCAGCAGCTATCCCGGACAGGCCTTCGTAGGGGAGCTGTTTTTT,CASSYPGQAFVGELFF
many,NA,TRBV28,TRBJ1-1,12,TGTGCCAGTTACACCTTAAACACTGAAGCTTTCTTT,CASYTLNTEAFF
NA,NA,TRBV15,TRBJ2-5,14,TGTGCCACCAGCAGAGAGATGAGGGTCCGGACCCAGTACTTC,CATSREMRVRTQYF
NA,NA,TRBV5-5,TRBJ1-2,15,TGTGCCAGCAGCCCCCGGGGTCTGCAGGGCTATGGCTACACCTTC,CASSPRGLQGYGYTF
NA,NA,TRBV7-2,TRBJ2-7,15,TGTGCCAGCAGCTTAGTTTCAAGCGCGCCCTATGAGCAGTACTTC,CASSLVSSAPYEQYF
few,TRBD1,TRBV12-3/TRBV12-4,TRBJ2-7,13,TGTGCCAGCAGGGGACAGACCGCCTACGAGCAGTACTTC,CASRGQTAYEQYF
few,TRBD1,TRBV5-5,TRBJ1-5,15,TGTGCCAGCAGCTTGTTGGCAGGGGGAGGTCAGCCCCAGCATTTT,CASSLLAGGGQPQHF
many,NA,TRBV11-3,TRBJ2-5,13,TGTGCCAGCAGCCCCAACAGACAAGAGACCCAGTACTTC,CASSPNRQETQYF
many,NA,TRBV2,TRBJ2-7,13,TGTGCCAGCAGTTACGACCCCAGATACGAGCAGTACTTC,CASSYDPRYEQYF